A selection of T cell receptor beta chains follows, all from one sample in a study of T cell responses to AZD1222 COVID-19 vaccine. Some clones are missing from TCRdb's copy, which holds only in-frame ones; the method was immunoSEQ multiplex PCR. The sample yields tens of thousands of clones, around nine tenths seen once. The material sequenced was peripheral blood, taken on day 0 of AZD1222 vaccination. The receptors shown here come from an adult in good health. The CDR3 runs from the conserved cysteine through the conserved F or W. A D gene is named only where the DNA matches it firmly. Not all rows give a size; the values are once, few, many and, for expanded clones, a class.

TGTGCCAGCAGTGAAGTTAGCGTAGGGCAGGGGAATGAAAAACTGTTTTTT CASSEVSVGQGNEKLFF TRBV2 . TRBJ1-4 .
TGTGCCAGCTCGGCGGGACTAGCGGGGATTAGGGAGTACTTC CASSAGLAGIREYF TRBV18 TRBD2 TRBJ2-5 .
TGTGCCAGCAGCCCCAACCCAATGGGACAGGGATCAGGAAACACCATATATTTT CASSPNPMGQGSGNTIYF TRBV16 TRBD1 TRBJ1-3 .
TGTGCCAGCAGCCCACCTTCAGGGGGTCTGTACCAAGAGACCCAGTACTTC CASSPPSGGLYQETQYF TRBV7-2 TRBD1 TRBJ2-5 .
TGCGCCAGCAGCCAAGAAAGCCGACCCAATCAGCCCCAGCATTTT CASSQESRPNQPQHF TRBV4-3 . TRBJ1-5 .
TGTGCCAGCAGCCCAGGACAGGGATTAGCCAAAAACATTCAGTACTTC CASSPGQGLAKNIQYF TRBV7-2 TRBD1 TRBJ2-4 .
TGTGCCAGCAGCTTTGTCCGGGGCGGCACCGGGGAGCTGTTTTTT CASSFVRGGTGELFF TRBV7-6 . TRBJ2-2 .
TGCAGCGACGACAGCTCTAACTATGGCTACACCTTC CSDDSSNYGYTF TRBV29-1 . TRBJ1-2 once
TGTGCCAGCAGCCACGAGAGTAACTATGGCTACACCTTC CASSHESNYGYTF TRBV5-5 . TRBJ1-2 .
TGTGCCAGCAGTCGTCGACAGGGGAATATTCAGCCCCAGCATTTT CASSRRQGNIQPQHF TRBV28 TRBD1 TRBJ1-5 .
TGTGCCAGCAGCTTGACACTAGACCGTCTCACAGATACGCAGTATTTT CASSLTLDRLTDTQYF TRBV5-4 . TRBJ2-3 once
TGTGCCAGCAGCCCACAGGTTGAAGCTTTCTTT CASSPQVEAFF TRBV7-2 . TRBJ1-1 .
TGTGCCAGCAGTTTATCCCCCCCCGACAGGGTAAGACATGGCTACACCTTC CASSLSPPDRVRHGYTF TRBV28 TRBD1 TRBJ1-2 .
TGTGCCAGCAGCTACGGGGGGGCAGAGACCCAGTACTTC CASSYGGAETQYF TRBV5-4 TRBD2 TRBJ2-5 .
TGTGCCAGCAGTTTACTGGCAGGCGTGGGTTGGACTGAAGCTTTCTTT CASSLLAGVGWTEAFF TRBV28 . TRBJ1-1 .
TGTGCCAGCAGTTACGTAGCTAGCGGGGATTTCGACGAGCAGTACTTC CASSYVASGDFDEQYF TRBV6-5 TRBD2 TRBJ2-7 .
TGTGCCACCAGCAGAAAGGGACAGGTATATGGCTACACCTTC CATSRKGQVYGYTF TRBV15 TRBD1 TRBJ1-2 .
TGTGCCAGCAGCGTGTTTGGAGGAGGGACTGAAGCTTTCTTT CASSVFGGGTEAFF TRBV9 . TRBJ1-1 .
TGTGCCAGTAGTATAGCACAGGGAACCACCTACGAGCAGTACTTC CASSIAQGTTYEQYF TRBV19 . TRBJ2-7 .
TGTGCCAGCAGCCCCCGGGACAGGGGGAGCACCGGGGAGCTGTTTTTT CASSPRDRGSTGELFF TRBV7-6 TRBD1 TRBJ2-2 once
TGTGCCAGCAGAAAACTAGCGGGGGGGCAAAGAGCCAAAAACATTCAGTACTTC CASRKLAGGQRAKNIQYF TRBV2 TRBD2 TRBJ2-4 .
TGTGCTAGCAGCTTAGGGAGGGGCCCGAACACTGAAGCTTTCTTT CASSLGRGPNTEAFF TRBV7-7 . TRBJ1-1 .
TGTGCCAGCAGCGTAGGATTCCTCGGACAGGGTAACGCTGGGGCCAACGTCCTGACTTTC CASSVGFLGQGNAGANVLTF TRBV9 TRBD1 TRBJ2-6 .
TGTGCCAGCAGTGAATACAATACGCAGTATTTT CASSEYNTQYF TRBV6-1 . TRBJ2-3 .
TGTGCCAGCAGTGAGGCTTTCGGGACTAGCGGGGGGAAGCGGTACTTC CASSEAFGTSGGKRYF TRBV2 TRBD2 TRBJ2-5 .
TGTGCCAGTAGTCCGCGGACTAGCGGGGGAATCAATGAGCAGTTCTTC CASSPRTSGGINEQFF TRBV19 TRBD2 TRBJ2-1 .